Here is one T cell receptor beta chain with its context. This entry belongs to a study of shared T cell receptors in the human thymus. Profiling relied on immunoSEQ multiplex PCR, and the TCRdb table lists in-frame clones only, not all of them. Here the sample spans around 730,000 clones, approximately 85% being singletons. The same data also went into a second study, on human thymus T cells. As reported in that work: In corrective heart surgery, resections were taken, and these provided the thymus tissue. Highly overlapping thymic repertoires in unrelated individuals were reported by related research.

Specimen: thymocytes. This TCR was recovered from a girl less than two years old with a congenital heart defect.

In DNA form, the CDR3 reads TGTGCCAGCAGCCTCACCCGGACAGGGACTACCTACGAGCAGTACTTC. This sequence encodes CASSLTRTGTTYEQYF. The chain carries TRBV9 and TRBJ2-7, with D possibly matching TRBD1 (8 bases). V was cut by 4 bases and J by 2 bases, with 19 bases left in between. Germline CDR1 SGDLS, CDR2 YYNGEE. The CDR3 runs 16 residues.